Listed here is a single T cell receptor beta chain. Only in-frame clones appear in the TCRdb table, and some are missing; sequencing was by immunoSEQ multiplex PCR. Here the sample spans approximately 300,000 clones, about nine tenths being singletons. Per germline, CDR1 MNHEY and CDR2 SVGAGI. The trim removed 9 bases at V and 7 bases at J, leaving 14 bases unmatched. The CDR3 spans 15 residues. These data come from a study of blood T cell repertoires in COVID-19. Participants had their cohort set by participant-reported clinical history. The chain uses TRBV6-5 and TRBJ2-5; 10 bases align to TRBD1. This TCR came from a man aged 60-69 years who had recovered from COVID-19. The sample consisted of PBMCs or T cells enriched from blood (not recorded which). The CDR3 region has the DNA TGTGCCAGTAATGGGGGGACAGGGGAGATGGGGACCCAGTACTTC. Translation gives CASNGGTGEMGTQYF.